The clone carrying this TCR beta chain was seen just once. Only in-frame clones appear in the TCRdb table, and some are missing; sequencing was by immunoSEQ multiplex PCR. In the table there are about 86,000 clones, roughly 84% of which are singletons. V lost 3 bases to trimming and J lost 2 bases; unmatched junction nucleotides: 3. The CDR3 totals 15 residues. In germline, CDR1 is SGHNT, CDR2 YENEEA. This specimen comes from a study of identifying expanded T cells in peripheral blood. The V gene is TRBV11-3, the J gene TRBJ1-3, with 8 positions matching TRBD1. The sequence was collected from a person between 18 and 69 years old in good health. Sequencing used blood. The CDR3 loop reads CASSFWTGTGNTIYF. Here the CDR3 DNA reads TGTGCCAGCAGCTTTTGGACAGGGACTGGAAACACCATATATTTT. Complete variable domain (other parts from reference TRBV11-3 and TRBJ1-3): EAGVVQSPRYKIIEKKQPVAFWCNPISGHNTLYWYLQNLGQGPELLIRYENEEAVDDSQLPKDRFSAERLKGVDSTLKIQPAELGDSAVYLCASSFWTGTGNTIYFGEGSWLTVV.